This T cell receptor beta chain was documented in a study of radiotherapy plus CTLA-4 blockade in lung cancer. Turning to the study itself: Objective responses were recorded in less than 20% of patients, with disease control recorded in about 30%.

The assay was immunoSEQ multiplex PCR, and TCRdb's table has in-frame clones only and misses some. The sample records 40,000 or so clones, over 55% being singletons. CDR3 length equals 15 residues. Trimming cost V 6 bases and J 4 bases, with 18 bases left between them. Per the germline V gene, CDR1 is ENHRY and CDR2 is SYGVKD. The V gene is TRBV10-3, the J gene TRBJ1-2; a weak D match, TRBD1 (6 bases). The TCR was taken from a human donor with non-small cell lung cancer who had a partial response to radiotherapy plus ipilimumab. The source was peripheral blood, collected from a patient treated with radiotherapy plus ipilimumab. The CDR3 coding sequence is TGTGCCATCAGGTCTGCGGGGGCGCCGGTCTATGGCTACACCTTC. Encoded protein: CAIRSAGAPVYGYTF.